This T cell receptor (beta chain) was captured by sequencing in a study of low-dose radiotherapy and immunotherapy resistance in tumors. Study as a whole: At a dose of 200 mg/m2, intravenous cyclophosphamide was given every two weeks, one day before radiation and immunotherapy.

TRAV and TRBV primers primed cDNA for both TCRalpha and TCRbeta. The PCR that amplified TCRs ran for 15 to 25 cycles, relying on a constant-region primer and a V-primer adapter. TCRdb used MiXCR to reprocess the reads, holding one entry per CDR3 protein. Among some 6,000 distinct CDR3 sequences listed, roughly 80% were seen once. This CDR3 is 13 amino acids long. Germline loops: CDR1 SGHTA, CDR2 FQGNSA. The V end was cut by 4 bases, the J end by 1 base, with 4 bases between. Eligible patients bore advanced solid tumors devoid of tumor-infiltrating lymphocytes. The gene calls are TRBV7-2 and TRBJ2-2; no clear D gene. The sequence was collected from a human donor with advanced metastatic prostate, ovarian, gallbladder or colorectal cancer (not recorded which). This table probably holds off-target reads from a library built for another chain. CDR3 coding DNA: TGTGCCAGCAGCTCCAAGAACACCGGGGAGCTGTTTTTT. It yields the protein CASSSKNTGELFF.